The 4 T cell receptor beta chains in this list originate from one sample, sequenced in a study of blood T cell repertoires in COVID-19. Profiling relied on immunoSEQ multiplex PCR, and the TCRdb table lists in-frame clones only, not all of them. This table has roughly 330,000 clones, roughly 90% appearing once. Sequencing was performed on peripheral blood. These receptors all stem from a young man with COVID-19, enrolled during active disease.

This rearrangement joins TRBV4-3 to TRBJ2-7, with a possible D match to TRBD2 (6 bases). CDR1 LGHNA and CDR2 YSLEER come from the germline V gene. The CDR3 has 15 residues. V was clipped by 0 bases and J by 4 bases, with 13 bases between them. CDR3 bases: TGCGCCAGCAGCCAAGAGTGGAGGGGAGATTACGAGCAGTACTTC. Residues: CASSQEWRGDYEQYF.

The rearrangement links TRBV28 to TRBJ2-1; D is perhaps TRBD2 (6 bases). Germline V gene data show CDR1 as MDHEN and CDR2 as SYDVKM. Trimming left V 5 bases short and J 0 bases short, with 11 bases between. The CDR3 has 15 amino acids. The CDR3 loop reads CASSSSGISYNEQFF. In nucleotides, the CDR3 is TGTGCCAGCAGTAGTAGCGGAATCTCCTACAATGAGCAGTTCTTC. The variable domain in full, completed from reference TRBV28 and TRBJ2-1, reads DVKVTQSSRYLVKRTGEKVFLECVQDMDHENMFWYRQDPGLGLRLIYFSYDVKMKEKGDIPEGYSVSREKKERFSLILESASTNQTSMYLCASSSSGISYNEQFFGPGTRLTVL.

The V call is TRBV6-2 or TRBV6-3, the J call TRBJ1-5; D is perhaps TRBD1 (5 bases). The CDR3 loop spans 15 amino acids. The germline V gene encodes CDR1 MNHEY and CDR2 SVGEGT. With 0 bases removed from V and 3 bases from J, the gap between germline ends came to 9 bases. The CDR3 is CASSYSRQNNQPQHF. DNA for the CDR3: TGTGCCAGCAGTTACTCTCGACAGAACAATCAGCCCCAGCATTTT.

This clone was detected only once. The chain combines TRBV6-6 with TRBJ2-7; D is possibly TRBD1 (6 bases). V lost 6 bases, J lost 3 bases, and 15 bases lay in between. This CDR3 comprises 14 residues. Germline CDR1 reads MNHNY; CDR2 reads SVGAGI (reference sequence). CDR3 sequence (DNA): TGTGCCAGCAGAATAGACAGGAGGATCTACGAGCAGTACTTC. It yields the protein CASRIDRRIYEQYF.